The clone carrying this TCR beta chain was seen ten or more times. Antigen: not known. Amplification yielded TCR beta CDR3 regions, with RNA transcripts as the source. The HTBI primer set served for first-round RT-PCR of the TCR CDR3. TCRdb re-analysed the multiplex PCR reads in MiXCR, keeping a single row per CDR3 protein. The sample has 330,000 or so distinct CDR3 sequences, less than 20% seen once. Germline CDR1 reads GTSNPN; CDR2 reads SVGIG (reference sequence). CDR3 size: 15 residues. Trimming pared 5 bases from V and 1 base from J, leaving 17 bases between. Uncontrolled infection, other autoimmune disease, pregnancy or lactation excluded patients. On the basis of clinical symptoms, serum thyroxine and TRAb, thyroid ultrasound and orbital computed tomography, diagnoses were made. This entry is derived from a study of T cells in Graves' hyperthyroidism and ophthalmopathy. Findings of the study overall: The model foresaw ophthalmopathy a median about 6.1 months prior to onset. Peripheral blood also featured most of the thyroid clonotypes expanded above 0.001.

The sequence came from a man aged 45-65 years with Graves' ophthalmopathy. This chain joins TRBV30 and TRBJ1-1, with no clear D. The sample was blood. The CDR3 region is CAWCKLGAGNTEAFF. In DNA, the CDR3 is TGTGCCTGGTGTAAACTGGGAGCTGGGAACACTGAAGCTTTCTTT.